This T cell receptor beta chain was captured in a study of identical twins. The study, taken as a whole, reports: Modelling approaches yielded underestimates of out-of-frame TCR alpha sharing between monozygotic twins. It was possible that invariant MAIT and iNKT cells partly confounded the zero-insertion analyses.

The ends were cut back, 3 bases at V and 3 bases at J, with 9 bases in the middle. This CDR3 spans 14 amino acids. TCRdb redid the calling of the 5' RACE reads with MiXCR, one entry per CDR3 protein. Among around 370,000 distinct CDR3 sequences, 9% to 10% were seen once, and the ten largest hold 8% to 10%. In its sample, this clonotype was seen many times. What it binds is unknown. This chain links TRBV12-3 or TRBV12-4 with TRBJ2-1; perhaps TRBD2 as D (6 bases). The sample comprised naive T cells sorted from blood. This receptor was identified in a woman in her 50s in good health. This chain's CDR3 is CASSFGGVYNEQFF. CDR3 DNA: TGTGCCAGCAGTTTCGGCGGGGTCTACAATGAGCAGTTCTTC.